This T cell receptor beta chain came from a study of molecular identifiers for immune sequencing clone quantification. This clonotype was counted between two and nine times. The CDR3 contains 14 residues. Trimming removed 5 bases from V and 15 bases from J, with 23 bases in between. Looked up from germline, CDR1 is MNHEY and CDR2 is SVGAGI. Sorting defined naive CD8 T cells as CD8+CD4-CCR7+CD45RA+. TCRdb used MiXCR to reprocess the PCR reads, holding one entry per CDR3 protein. This sample has approximately 590,000 distinct CDR3 sequences, with about 25% found just once. The TCR comes from a human donor in good health. Some libraries in this study had Jurkat cell RNA spiked in. Specimen: naive CD8+ T cells from blood, with Jurkat cell RNA spiked in. Indicated subset: FACS-sorted CD8+CD4-CCR7+CD45RA+ naive T cells. The V and J genes are TRBV6-5 and TRBJ2-1, with D possibly matching TRBD2 (5 bases). CDR3 residues: CASSHLVATPSPFF. The DNA of the CDR3 is TGTGCCAGCAGTCATCTAGTAGCGACTCCCTCGCCGTTCTTC.